The 3 T cell receptor beta chains given below trace back to one sample, sequenced in a study of T cell responses to AZD1222 COVID-19 vaccine (dated by TCRdb to 2020 to 2022). Library creation used the immunoSEQ multiplex PCR assay. Imported from immuneACCESS, the table was reduced by TCRdb to in-frame sequences with V and J called. These copies leave out some clones; in studies compared against another copy, an unresolved V gene accounts for under half, and the cause of the remainder is not known. The sample table records approximately 60,000 clones; 65% to 80% of these occur just once. More than 12% of the sample comes from the top ten. The time point label corresponds to: baseline before first vaccination. Sequenced here: peripheral blood, sampled on day 0 of AZD1222 vaccination. The receptor set was obtained from an adult in good health.

In this sample, this clone turned up a few times. This chain joins TRBV12-3 or TRBV12-4 and TRBJ1-2; D gene uncertain. There are 11 residues in the CDR3. V gave up 3 bases and J gave up 8 bases, with 7 bases separating them. CDR3 sequence: CASSLGGGYTF. CDR3 DNA sequence: TGTGCCAGCAGTTTGGGCGGCGGCTACACCTTC.

The chain is built from TRBV3-1 (or the pseudogene TRBV3-2) and TRBJ1-1; unclear D gene. Trimming cost V 0 bases and J 0 bases, with 14 bases left between them. The CDR3 has 17 residues. Germline V gives CDR1 LGHDT, CDR2 YNNKEL (reference sequence). CDR3 coding DNA: TGTGCCAGCAGCCAAGAACCCCGGGTCTTCATGAACACTGAAGCTTTCTTT. Translated: CASSQEPRVFMNTEAFF.

This chain joins TRBV7-2 and TRBJ1-6, with D uncertain. This CDR3 is built from 13 residues. Germline loops: CDR1 SGHTA, CDR2 FQGNSA. The ends were cut back, 2 bases at V and 8 bases at J, with 7 bases in the middle. CDR3 amino acids: CASSLLIDSPLHF. The CDR3 DNA follows: TGTGCCAGCAGCTTACTAATTGATTCACCCCTCCACTTT.